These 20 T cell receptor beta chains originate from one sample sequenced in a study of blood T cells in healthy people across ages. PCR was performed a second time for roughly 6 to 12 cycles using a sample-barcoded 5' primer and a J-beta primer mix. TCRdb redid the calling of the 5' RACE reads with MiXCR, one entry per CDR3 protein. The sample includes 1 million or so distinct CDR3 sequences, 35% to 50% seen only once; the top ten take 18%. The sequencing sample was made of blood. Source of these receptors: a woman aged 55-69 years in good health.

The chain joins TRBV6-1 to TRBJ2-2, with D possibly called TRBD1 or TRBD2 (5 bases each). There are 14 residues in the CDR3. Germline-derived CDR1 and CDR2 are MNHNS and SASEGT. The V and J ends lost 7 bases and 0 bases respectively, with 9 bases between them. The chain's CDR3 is CASKRDANTGELFF. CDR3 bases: TGTGCCAGCAAACGGGACGCGAACACCGGGGAGCTGTTTTTT.

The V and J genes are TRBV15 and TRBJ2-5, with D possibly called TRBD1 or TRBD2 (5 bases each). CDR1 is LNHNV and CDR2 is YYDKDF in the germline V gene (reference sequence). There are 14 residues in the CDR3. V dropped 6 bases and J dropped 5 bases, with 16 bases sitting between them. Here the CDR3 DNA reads TGTGCCACCAGTATTTACCAGGGACGGGAGACCCAGTACTTC. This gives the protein CATSIYQGRETQYF.

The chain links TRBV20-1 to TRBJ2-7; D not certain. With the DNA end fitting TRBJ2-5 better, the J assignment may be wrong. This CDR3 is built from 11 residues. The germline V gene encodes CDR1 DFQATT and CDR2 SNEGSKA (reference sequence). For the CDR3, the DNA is TGCAGTGCTAAGGTCTCAGAGACCCAGTACTTC. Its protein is CSAKVSETQYF.

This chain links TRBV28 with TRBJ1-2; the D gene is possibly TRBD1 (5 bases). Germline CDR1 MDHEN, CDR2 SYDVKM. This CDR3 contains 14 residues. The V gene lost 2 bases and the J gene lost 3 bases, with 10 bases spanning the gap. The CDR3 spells CASSLSEQDYGYTF. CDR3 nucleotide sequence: TGTGCCAGCAGTTTAAGTGAACAGGACTATGGCTACACCTTC.

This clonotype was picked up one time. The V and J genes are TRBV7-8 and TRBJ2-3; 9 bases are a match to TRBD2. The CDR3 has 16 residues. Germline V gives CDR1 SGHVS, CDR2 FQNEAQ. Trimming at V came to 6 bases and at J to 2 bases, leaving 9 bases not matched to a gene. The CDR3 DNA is TGTGCCAGCAGTCGGCGGCGGGAGGGCTCCACAGATACGCAGTATTTT. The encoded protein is CASSRRREGSTDTQYF.

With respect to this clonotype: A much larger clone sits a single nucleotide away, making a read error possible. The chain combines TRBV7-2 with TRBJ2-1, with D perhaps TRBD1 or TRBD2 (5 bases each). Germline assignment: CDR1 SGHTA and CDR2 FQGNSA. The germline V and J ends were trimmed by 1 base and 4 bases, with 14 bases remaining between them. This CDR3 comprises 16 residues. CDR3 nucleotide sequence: TGTGCCAGCAGCTTAGGGGGACGAGCAGTTTACAATGAGCAGTTCTTC. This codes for CASSLGGRAVYNEQFF.

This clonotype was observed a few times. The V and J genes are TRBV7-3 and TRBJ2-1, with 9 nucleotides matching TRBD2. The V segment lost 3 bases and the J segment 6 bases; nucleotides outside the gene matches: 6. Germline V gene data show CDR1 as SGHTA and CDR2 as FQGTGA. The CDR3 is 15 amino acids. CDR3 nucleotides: TGTGCCAGCAGCTTGTGGCGGGAGGGCCGCAATGAGCAGTTCTTC. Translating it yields CASSLWREGRNEQFF. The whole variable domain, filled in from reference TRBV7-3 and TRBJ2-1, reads GAGVSQTPSNKVTEKGKYVELRCDPISGHTALYWYRQSLGQGPEFLIYFQGTGAADDSGLPNDRFFAVRPEGSVSTLKIQRTERGDSAVYLCASSLWREGRNEQFFGPGTRLTVL.

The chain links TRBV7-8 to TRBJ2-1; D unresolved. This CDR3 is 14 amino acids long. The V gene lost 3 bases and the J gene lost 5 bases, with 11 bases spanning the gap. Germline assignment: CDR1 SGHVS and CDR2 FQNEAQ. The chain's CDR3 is CASSFEEFHNEQFF. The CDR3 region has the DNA TGTGCCAGCAGCTTTGAGGAATTCCACAATGAGCAGTTCTTC.

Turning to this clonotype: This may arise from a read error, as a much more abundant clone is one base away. CDR3 bases: TGTACCAGCAGTTATGGTAGCAATCAGCCCCAGCATTTT. Amino acid sequence: CTSSYGSNQPQHF. V gene TRBV12-3 or TRBV12-4 combines with J gene TRBJ1-5; D remains ambiguous. The CDR3 is 13 residues long.

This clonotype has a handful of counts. The CDR3 DNA reads TGCAGTGCCCCAGTGTACCAAGAGACCCAGTACTTC. Its protein product is CSAPVYQETQYF. The chain uses TRBV20-1 and TRBJ2-5, with D unresolved. Germline V lookup: CDR1 DFQATT, CDR2 SNEGSKA (reference sequence). The CDR3 has 12 amino acids. V was shortened by 6 bases and J by 0 bases, with 8 bases between the two germline ends.

The CDR3 sequence is CASSINTGVNTGELFF. The CDR3, as DNA: TGTGCCAGTAGTATTAATACAGGGGTAAACACCGGGGAGCTGTTTTTT. The chain links TRBV19 to TRBJ2-2; TRBD1 matches at 7 bases. The CDR3 extends over 16 amino acids. With V trimmed by 3 bases and J by 2 bases, 6 bases remained unmatched. Germline V gene sequence: CDR1 LNHDA, CDR2 SQIVND (reference sequence).

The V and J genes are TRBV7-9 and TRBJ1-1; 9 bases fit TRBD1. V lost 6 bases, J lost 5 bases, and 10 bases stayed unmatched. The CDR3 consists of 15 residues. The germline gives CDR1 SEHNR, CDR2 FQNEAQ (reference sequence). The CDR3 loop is CASRPTGGIWTEAFF. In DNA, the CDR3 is TGTGCCAGCAGACCGACAGGGGGTATCTGGACTGAAGCTTTCTTT. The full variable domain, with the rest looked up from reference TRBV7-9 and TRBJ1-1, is DTGVSQNPRHKITKRGQNVTFRCDPISEHNRLYWYRQTLGQGPEFLTYFQNEAQLEKSRLLSDRFSAERPKGSFSTLEIQRTEQGDSAMYLCASRPTGGIWTEAFFGQGTRLTVV.

This CDR3 reads CASSWRGATSQETQYF. The CDR3 coding sequence is TGTGCCAGCAGTTGGCGTGGGGCTACCAGCCAGGAGACCCAGTACTTC. The chain recombines TRBV6-5 with TRBJ2-5; possible D gene TRBD1, 5 bases. The CDR3 has 16 residues. In germline, CDR1 is MNHEY, CDR2 SVGAGI. Trimming removed 4 bases at V and 5 bases at J, with 20 bases between.

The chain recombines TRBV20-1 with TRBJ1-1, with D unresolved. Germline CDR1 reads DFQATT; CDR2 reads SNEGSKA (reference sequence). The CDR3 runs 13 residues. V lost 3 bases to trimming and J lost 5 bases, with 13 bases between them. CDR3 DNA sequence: TGCAGTGCTAGGTTAGGAGGACGTACTGAAGCTTTCTTT. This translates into CSARLGGRTEAFF.

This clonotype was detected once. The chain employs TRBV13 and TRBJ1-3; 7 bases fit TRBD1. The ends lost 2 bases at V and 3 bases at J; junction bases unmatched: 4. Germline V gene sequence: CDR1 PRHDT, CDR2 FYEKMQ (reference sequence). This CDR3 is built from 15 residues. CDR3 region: CASSLRTGVGNTIYF. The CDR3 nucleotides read TGTGCCAGCAGCTTACGTACAGGGGTTGGAAACACCATATATTTT.

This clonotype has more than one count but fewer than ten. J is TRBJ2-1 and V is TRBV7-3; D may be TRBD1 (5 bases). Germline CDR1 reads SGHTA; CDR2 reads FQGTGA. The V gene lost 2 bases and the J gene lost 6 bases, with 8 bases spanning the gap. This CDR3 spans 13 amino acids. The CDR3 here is CASSLGDSNEQFF. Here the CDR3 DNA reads TGTGCCAGCAGCTTAGGAGACAGCAATGAGCAGTTCTTC.

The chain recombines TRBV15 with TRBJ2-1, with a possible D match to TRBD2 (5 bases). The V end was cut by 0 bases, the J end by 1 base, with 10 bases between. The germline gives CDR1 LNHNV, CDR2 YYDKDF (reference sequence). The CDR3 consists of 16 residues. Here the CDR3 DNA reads TGTGCCACCAGCAGAGAACTAGGTTGGTCCTACAATGAGCAGTTCTTC. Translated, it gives CATSRELGWSYNEQFF.

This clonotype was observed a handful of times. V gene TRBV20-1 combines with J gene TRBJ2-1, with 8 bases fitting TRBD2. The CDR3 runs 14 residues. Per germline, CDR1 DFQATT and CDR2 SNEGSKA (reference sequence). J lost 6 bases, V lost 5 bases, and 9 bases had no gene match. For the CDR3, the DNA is TGCAGTGCTGACCCCCTCAGCGGGAGCAATGAGCAGTTCTTC. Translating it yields CSADPLSGSNEQFF.

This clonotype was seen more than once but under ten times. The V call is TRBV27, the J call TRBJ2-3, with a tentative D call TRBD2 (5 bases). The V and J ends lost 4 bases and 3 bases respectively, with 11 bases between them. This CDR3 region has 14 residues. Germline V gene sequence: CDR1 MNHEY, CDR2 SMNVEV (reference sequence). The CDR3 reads CASSYGLSTDTQYF. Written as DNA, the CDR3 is TGTGCCAGCAGTTACGGACTTAGTACAGATACGCAGTATTTT.

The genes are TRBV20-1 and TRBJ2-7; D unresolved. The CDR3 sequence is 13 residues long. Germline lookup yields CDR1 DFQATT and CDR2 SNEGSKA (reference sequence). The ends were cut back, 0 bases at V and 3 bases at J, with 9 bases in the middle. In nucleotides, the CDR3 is TGCAGTGCTAGAGAAGGGCTTGACTACGAGCAGTACTTC. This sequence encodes CSAREGLDYEQYF.